These 6 T cell receptor beta chains were all obtained from the same sample, sequenced in a study of shared clonotypes between healthy human individuals. Here immunoSEQ multiplex PCR was the method, and the copy in TCRdb shows in-frame clones only, minus some. The repertoire holds roughly 660,000 clones, with roughly 91% as singletons. Sequenced sample: memory CD8+ T cells from PBMCs. Subset noted: CD45RO+ cells pooled with CCR7-negative TemRA cells. These receptors all stem from a man aged 18 to 30 in good health. Some clones in this sample may be carry-over from other donors' samples.

This clone was detected only once. The chain uses TRBV7-9 and TRBJ2-2, with 7 positions matching TRBD1. The CDR3 runs to 14 residues. The V gene's germline CDR1 is SEHNR and CDR2 FQNEAQ (reference sequence). The CDR3 bases are TGTGCGGACAGGCCGGTTTTGTTCACCGGGGAGCTGTTTTTT. This gives the protein CADRPVLFTGELFF.

Here the CDR3 reads CASSGSGLGTGELFF. CDR3 DNA sequence: TGTGCCAGCAGTGGGTCTGGGCTGGGCACCGGGGAGCTGTTTTTT. The chain employs TRBV6-5 and TRBJ2-2; D is undetermined. Germline V gene lookup returns CDR1 MNHEY and CDR2 SVGAGI. Trimming shortened V by 5 bases and J by 4 bases, and 14 bases separated the two germline ends. CDR3 length: 15 residues.

The chain links TRBV27 to TRBJ2-5, with TRBD1 as a possible D gene (5 bases). The CDR3 is made up of 14 amino acids. CDR1 is MNHEY and CDR2 is SMNVEV in the germline V gene (reference sequence). The V gene lost 7 bases and the J gene lost 5 bases, with 17 bases spanning the gap. CDR3 residues: CASKWTKGRETQYF. CDR3 nucleotides: TGTGCCAGCAAATGGACAAAGGGTCGGGAGACCCAGTACTTC.

The chain links TRBV7-9 to TRBJ1-1; no clear D. CDR1 and CDR2 (germline): SEHNR, FQNEAQ (reference sequence). The ends were cut back, 7 bases at V and 0 bases at J, with 15 bases in the middle. The CDR3 has 15 residues. The CDR3 nucleotides read TGTGCCAGCACCTCCCCCGATGGACTGAACACTGAAGCTTTCTTT. Protein: CASTSPDGLNTEAFF.

DNA of the CDR3: TGTGCCAGCACGACAGGGATCACTGAAGCTTTCTTT. Translated, it gives CASTTGITEAFF. This chain joins TRBV19 and TRBJ1-1, with 7 bases matching TRBD1. V shed 9 bases, J shed 4 bases, and the junction held 5 bases outside the gene matches. From germline, CDR1 is LNHDA and CDR2 SQIVND (reference sequence). This CDR3 is built from 12 residues.

CDR3 residues: CASSALGGFYNEQFF. In nucleotides, the CDR3 is TGTGCCAGTTCGGCCCTAGGGGGCTTCTACAATGAGCAGTTCTTC. J is TRBJ2-1 and V is TRBV27, with 7 bases fitting TRBD1. Trimming at V came to 9 bases and at J to 3 bases, leaving 11 bases not matched to a gene. The CDR3 sequence is 15 residues long. The germline CDR1 and CDR2 sequences are MNHEY and SMNVEV (reference sequence).